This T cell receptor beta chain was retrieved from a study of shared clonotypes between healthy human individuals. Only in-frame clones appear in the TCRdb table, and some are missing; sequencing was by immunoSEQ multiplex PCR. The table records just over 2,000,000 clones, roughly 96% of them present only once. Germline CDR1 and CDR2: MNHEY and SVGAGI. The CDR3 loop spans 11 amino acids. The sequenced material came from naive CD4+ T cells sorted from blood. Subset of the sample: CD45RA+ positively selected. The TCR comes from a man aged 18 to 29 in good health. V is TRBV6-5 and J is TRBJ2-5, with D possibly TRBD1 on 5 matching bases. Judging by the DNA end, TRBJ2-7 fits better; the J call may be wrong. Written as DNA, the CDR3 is TGTGCCAGCGGAGACAGTGGCGAGCAGTACTTC. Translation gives CASGDSGEQYF.